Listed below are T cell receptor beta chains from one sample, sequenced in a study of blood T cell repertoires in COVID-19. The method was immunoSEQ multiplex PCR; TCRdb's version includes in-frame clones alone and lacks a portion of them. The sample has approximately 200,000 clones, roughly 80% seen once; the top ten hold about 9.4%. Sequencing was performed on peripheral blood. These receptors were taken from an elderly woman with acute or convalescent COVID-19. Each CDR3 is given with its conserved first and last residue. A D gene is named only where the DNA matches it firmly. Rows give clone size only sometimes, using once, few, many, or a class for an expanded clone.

cdr3_aa: CASSQAGTVREAFF
cdr3_nt: TGTGCCAGCAGCCAGGCAGGGACAGTTCGTGAAGCTTTCTTT
cdr3_length: 14
clone_size: NA
j_call: TRBJ1-1
v_call: TRBV4-2
d_call: TRBD1

cdr3_aa: CASSAPDSGTDTQYF
cdr3_nt: TGTGCCAGCAGTGCACCGGATAGCGGCACAGATACGCAGTATTTT
cdr3_length: 15
clone_size: few
j_call: TRBJ2-3
v_call: TRBV9
d_call: NA

cdr3_aa: CASSQVAGRREGYTF
cdr3_nt: TGCGCCAGCAGCCAAGTAGCAGGCCGGAGGGAGGGCTACACCTTC
cdr3_length: 15
clone_size: NA
j_call: TRBJ1-2
v_call: TRBV4-1
d_call: NA

cdr3_aa: CAWSVSGSGLVQYF
cdr3_nt: TGTGCCTGGAGTGTGAGCGGGAGTGGCTTGGTTCAGTACTTC
cdr3_length: 14
clone_size: NA
j_call: TRBJ2-4
v_call: TRBV30
d_call: TRBD2

cdr3_aa: CATSSRTDSGYTF
cdr3_nt: TGTGCCACCAGCTCAAGAACGGACAGTGGCTACACCTTC
cdr3_length: 13
clone_size: NA
j_call: TRBJ1-2
v_call: TRBV24-1
d_call: NA

cdr3_aa: CASSLFDSTDTQYF
cdr3_nt: TGTGCCAGCAGCTTATTTGACTCCACAGATACGCAGTATTTT
cdr3_length: 14
clone_size: NA
j_call: TRBJ2-3
v_call: TRBV7-6
d_call: NA

cdr3_aa: CASSTSPPSREAFF
cdr3_nt: TGTGCCAGTAGTACCTCTCCCCCCTCGCGTGAAGCTTTCTTT
cdr3_length: 14
clone_size: NA
j_call: TRBJ1-1
v_call: TRBV19
d_call: NA

cdr3_aa: CASSQGLLQGTQYF
cdr3_nt: TGCGCCAGCAGCCAGGGACTCCTTCAGGGTACGCAGTATTTT
cdr3_length: 14
clone_size: NA
j_call: TRBJ2-3
v_call: TRBV5-1
d_call: NA

cdr3_aa: CAWRSAGGRENTEAFF
cdr3_nt: TGTGCCTGGAGATCCGCTGGGGGCAGGGAGAACACTGAAGCTTTCTTT
cdr3_length: 16
clone_size: NA
j_call: TRBJ1-1
v_call: TRBV30
d_call: NA

cdr3_aa: CASSSLISVPGNTIYF
cdr3_nt: TGTGCCAGCAGCTCACTAATCTCAGTACCTGGAAACACCATATATTTT
cdr3_length: 16
clone_size: NA
j_call: TRBJ1-3
v_call: TRBV7-2
d_call: NA

cdr3_aa: CASSPGVAGVYEQYF
cdr3_nt: TGCGCCAGCAGCCCGGGGGTAGCGGGGGTCTACGAGCAGTACTTC
cdr3_length: 15
clone_size: NA
j_call: TRBJ2-7
v_call: TRBV4-3
d_call: TRBD2

cdr3_aa: CASSELGHLVGEKLFF
cdr3_nt: TGTGCCAGTAGCGAACTGGGACATCTGGTTGGCGAAAAACTGTTTTTT
cdr3_length: 16
clone_size: NA
j_call: TRBJ1-4
v_call: TRBV19
d_call: NA

cdr3_aa: CASSVAGGEADTQYF
cdr3_nt: TGTGCCAGCAGCGTAGCCGGGGGGGAAGCAGATACGCAGTATTTT
cdr3_length: 15
clone_size: once
j_call: TRBJ2-3
v_call: TRBV9
d_call: TRBD2

cdr3_aa: CASSLENRDGYTF
cdr3_nt: TGCGCCAGCAGCTTGGAAAACAGGGACGGCTACACCTTC
cdr3_length: 13
clone_size: once
j_call: TRBJ1-2
v_call: TRBV5-1
d_call: NA

cdr3_aa: CASSSDRGNYNEQFF
cdr3_nt: TGTGCCAGCAGCTCGGACAGGGGTAATTACAATGAGCAGTTCTTC
cdr3_length: 15
clone_size: NA
j_call: TRBJ2-1
v_call: TRBV5-4
d_call: TRBD1

cdr3_aa: CASSPAVNTEAFF
cdr3_nt: TGTGCCAGCAGTCCTGCAGTGAACACTGAAGCTTTCTTT
cdr3_length: 13
clone_size: NA
j_call: TRBJ1-1
v_call: TRBV12-3/TRBV12-4
d_call: NA

cdr3_aa: CATDSGSADTQYF
cdr3_nt: TGTGCCACCGATAGCGGGAGCGCAGATACGCAGTATTTT
cdr3_length: 13
clone_size: NA
j_call: TRBJ2-3
v_call: TRBV19
d_call: TRBD2

cdr3_aa: CASSPQGGTDTQYF
cdr3_nt: TGTGCCAGCAGCCCCCAGGGGGGCACAGATACGCAGTATTTT
cdr3_length: 14
clone_size: NA
j_call: TRBJ2-3
v_call: TRBV9
d_call: TRBD1

cdr3_aa: CASSLARDTQYF
cdr3_nt: TGTGCCAGCAGCTTAGCCAGAGATACGCAGTATTTT
cdr3_length: 12
clone_size: once
j_call: TRBJ2-3
v_call: TRBV7-2
d_call: NA

cdr3_aa: CASSRGFRGSNQPQHF
cdr3_nt: TGTGCCAGCAGTCGGGGATTCCGAGGCAGCAATCAGCCCCAGCATTTT
cdr3_length: 16
clone_size: NA
j_call: TRBJ1-5
v_call: TRBV6-2/TRBV6-3
d_call: NA

cdr3_aa: CASSLGQGDEQYF
cdr3_nt: TGTGCCAGCAGCTTAGGGCAGGGGGACGAGCAGTACTTC
cdr3_length: 13
clone_size: NA
j_call: TRBJ2-7
v_call: TRBV7-9
d_call: TRBD1

cdr3_aa: CASSPGLAFYEQYF
cdr3_nt: TGTGCCAGCAGCCCGGGACTAGCTTTTTACGAGCAGTACTTC
cdr3_length: 14
clone_size: NA
j_call: TRBJ2-7
v_call: TRBV7-6
d_call: TRBD2

cdr3_aa: CASSLQGIGELFF
cdr3_nt: TGTGCCAGCAGTTTGCAGGGGATCGGGGAGCTGTTTTTT
cdr3_length: 13
clone_size: once
j_call: TRBJ2-2
v_call: TRBV28
d_call: NA

cdr3_aa: CASSLAGPRPSTDTQYF
cdr3_nt: TGTGCCAGCAGCTTAGCGGGGCCTCGTCCTAGCACAGATACGCAGTATTTT
cdr3_length: 17
clone_size: NA
j_call: TRBJ2-3
v_call: TRBV7-9
d_call: NA

cdr3_aa: CASSNPDGNQPQHF
cdr3_nt: TGTGCCAGCAGCAACCCCGACGGGAATCAGCCCCAGCATTTT
cdr3_length: 14
clone_size: NA
j_call: TRBJ1-5
v_call: TRBV21-1
d_call: NA

cdr3_aa: CASSPQWGGYTF
cdr3_nt: TGTGCCAGCAGCCCACAATGGGGCGGCTACACCTTC
cdr3_length: 12
clone_size: few
j_call: TRBJ1-2
v_call: TRBV5-5
d_call: NA

cdr3_aa: CASSSFNSPLHF
cdr3_nt: TGTGCCAGCAGCTCCTTTAATTCACCCCTCCACTTT
cdr3_length: 12
clone_size: many
j_call: TRBJ1-6
v_call: TRBV5-6
d_call: NA